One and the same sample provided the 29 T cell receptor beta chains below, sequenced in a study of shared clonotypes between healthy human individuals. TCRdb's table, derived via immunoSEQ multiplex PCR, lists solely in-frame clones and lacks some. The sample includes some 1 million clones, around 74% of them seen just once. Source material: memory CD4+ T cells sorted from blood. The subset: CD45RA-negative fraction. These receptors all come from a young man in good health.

CDR3 bases: TGTGCCAGCAGCTTAGTTGCGGGGGCCTTGAATGAGCAGTTCTTC. Encoded protein: CASSLVAGALNEQFF. The J gene is TRBJ2-1, the V gene TRBV7-9; tentative D call: TRBD2 (7 bases). The germline V gene encodes CDR1 SEHNR and CDR2 FQNEAQ (reference sequence). V shed 1 base and J shed 7 bases, with 14 bases lying between them. The CDR3 sequence is 15 residues long.

This chain's CDR3 is CASRRIGEKLFF. The CDR3 region has the DNA TGTGCCAGCCGACGTATCGGTGAAAAACTGTTTTTT. The chain is built from TRBV6-5 and TRBJ1-4; no clear D gene. Trimming pared 8 bases from V and 7 bases from J, leaving 11 bases between. Per the germline V gene, CDR1 is MNHEY and CDR2 is SVGAGI. CDR3 length equals 12 residues.

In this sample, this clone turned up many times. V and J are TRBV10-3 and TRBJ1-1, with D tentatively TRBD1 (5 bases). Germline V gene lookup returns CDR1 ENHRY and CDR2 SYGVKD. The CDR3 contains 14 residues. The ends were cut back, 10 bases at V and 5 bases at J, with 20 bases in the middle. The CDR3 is CATHVPGKGTEAFF. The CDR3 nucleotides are TGTGCCACTCATGTTCCAGGGAAGGGGACTGAAGCTTTCTTT.

CDR3 sequence reads: CASSPPPGLAGDNEQFF. The CDR3, as DNA: TGTGCCAGCAGCCCTCCCCCGGGACTAGCGGGGGACAATGAGCAGTTCTTC. This sequence joins TRBV7-9 and TRBJ2-1, with 14 bases identical to TRBD2. Germline V gene data show CDR1 as SEHNR and CDR2 as FQNEAQ (reference sequence). The CDR3 has 17 amino acids. J lost 5 bases, V lost 5 bases, and 8 bases had no gene match.

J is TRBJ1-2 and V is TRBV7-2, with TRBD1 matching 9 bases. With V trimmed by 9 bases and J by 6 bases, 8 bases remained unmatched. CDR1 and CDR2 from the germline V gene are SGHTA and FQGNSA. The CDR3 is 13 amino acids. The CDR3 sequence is CARSLRDRDGYTF. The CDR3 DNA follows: TGTGCCAGATCCCTTCGGGACAGGGATGGCTACACCTTC.

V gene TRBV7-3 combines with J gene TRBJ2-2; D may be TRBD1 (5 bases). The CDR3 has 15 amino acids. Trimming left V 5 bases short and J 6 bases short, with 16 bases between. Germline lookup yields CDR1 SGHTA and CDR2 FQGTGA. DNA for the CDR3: TGTGCCAGCAGCCCCCTCGTAGGGGTTTCCGGGGAGCTGTTTTTT. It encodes CASSPLVGVSGELFF.

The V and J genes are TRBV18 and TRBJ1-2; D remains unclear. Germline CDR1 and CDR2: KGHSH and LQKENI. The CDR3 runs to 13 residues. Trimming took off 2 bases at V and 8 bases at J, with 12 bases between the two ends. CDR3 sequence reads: CASSPVEDRGYTF. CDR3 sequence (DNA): TGTGCCAGCTCACCAGTAGAGGACCGGGGCTACACCTTC.

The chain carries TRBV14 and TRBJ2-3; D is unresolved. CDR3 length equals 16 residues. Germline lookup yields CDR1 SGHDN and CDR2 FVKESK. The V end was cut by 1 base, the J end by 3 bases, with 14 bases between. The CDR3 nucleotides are TGTGCCAGCAGCCAAGTTCCAGGAGTATTTACAGATACGCAGTATTTT. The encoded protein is CASSQVPGVFTDTQYF.

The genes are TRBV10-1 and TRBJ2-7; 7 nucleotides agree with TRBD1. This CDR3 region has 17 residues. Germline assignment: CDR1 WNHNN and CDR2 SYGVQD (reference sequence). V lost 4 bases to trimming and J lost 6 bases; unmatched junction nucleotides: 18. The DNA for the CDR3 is TGCGCCAGCAGTGCGACCAGGGGGTCCACCTCTATTGGCGAGCAGTACTTC. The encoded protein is CASSATRGSTSIGEQYF.

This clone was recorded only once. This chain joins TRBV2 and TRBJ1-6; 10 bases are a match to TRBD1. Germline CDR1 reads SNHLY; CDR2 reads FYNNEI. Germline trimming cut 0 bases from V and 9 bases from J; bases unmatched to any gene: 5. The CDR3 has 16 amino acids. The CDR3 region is CASSEAPTGGLSPLHF. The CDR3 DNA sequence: TGTGCCAGCAGTGAAGCCCCGACAGGGGGCCTTTCACCCCTCCACTTT.

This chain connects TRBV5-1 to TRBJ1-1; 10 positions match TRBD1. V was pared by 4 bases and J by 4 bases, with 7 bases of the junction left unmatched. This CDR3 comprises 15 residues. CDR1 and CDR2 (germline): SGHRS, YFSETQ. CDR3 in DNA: TGCGCCAGCAGCACGACAGGGGGCAGCGGCACTGAAGCTTTCTTT. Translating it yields CASSTTGGSGTEAFF.

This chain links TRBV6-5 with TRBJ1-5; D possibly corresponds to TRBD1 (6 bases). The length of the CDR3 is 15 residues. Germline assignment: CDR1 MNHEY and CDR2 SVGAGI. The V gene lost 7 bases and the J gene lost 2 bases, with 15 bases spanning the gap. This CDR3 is CASTWGGAGNQPQHF. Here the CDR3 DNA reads TGTGCCAGCACATGGGGGGGCGCGGGCAATCAGCCCCAGCATTTT.

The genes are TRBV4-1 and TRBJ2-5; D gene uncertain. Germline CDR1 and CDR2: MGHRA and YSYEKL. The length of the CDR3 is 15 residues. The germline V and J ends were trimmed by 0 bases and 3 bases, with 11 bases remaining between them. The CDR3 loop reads CASSQDPGLKETQYF. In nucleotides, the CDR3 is TGCGCCAGCAGCCAAGATCCGGGTTTAAAAGAGACCCAGTACTTC.

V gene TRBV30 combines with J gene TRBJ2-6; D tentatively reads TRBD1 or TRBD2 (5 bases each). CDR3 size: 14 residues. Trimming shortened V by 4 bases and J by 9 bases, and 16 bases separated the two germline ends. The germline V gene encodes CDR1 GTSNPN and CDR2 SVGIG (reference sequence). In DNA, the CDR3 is TGTGCCTGGACTGCGGCAGGGAGTATCAACGTCCTGACTTTC. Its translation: CAWTAAGSINVLTF. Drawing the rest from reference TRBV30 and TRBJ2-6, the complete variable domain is SQTIHQWPATLVQPVGSPLSLECTVEGTSNPNLYWYRQAAGRGLQLLFYSVGIGQISSEVPQNLSASRPQDRQFILSSKKLLLSDSGFYLCAWTAAGSINVLTFGAGSRLTVL.

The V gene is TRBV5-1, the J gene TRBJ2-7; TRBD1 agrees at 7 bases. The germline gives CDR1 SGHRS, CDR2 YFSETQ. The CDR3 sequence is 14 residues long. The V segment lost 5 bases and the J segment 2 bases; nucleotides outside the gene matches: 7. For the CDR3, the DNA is TGCGCCAGCAGTTATGACCAGGGGGCCTACGAGCAGTACTTC. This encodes CASSYDQGAYEQYF.

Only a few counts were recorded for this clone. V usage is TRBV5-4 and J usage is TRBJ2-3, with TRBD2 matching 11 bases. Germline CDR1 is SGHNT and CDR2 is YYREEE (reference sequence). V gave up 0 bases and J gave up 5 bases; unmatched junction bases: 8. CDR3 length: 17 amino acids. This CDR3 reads CASSLGLAGPMGDTQYF. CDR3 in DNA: TGTGCCAGCAGCTTGGGACTAGCGGGGCCAATGGGAGATACGCAGTATTTT.

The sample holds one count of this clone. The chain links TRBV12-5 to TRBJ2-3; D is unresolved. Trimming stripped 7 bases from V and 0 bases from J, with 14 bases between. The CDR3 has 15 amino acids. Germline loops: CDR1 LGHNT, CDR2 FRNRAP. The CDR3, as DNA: TGTGCTAGTGCCGCGGACGTCTCTAGCACAGATACGCAGTATTTT. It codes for CASAADVSSTDTQYF.

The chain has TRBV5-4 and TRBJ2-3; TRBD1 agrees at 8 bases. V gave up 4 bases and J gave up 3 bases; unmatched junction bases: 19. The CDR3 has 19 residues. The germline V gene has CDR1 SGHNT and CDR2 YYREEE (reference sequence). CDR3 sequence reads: CASSMGQVGPAATTDTQYF. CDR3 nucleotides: TGTGCCAGCAGCATGGGACAGGTGGGGCCAGCGGCCACGACAGATACGCAGTATTTT.

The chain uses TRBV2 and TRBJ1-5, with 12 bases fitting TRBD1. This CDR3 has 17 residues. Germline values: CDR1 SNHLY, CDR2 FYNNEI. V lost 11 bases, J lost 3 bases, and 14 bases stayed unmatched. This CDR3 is CAGSPGQGAGNNQPQHF. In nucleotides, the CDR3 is TGTGCCGGAAGTCCGGGACAGGGGGCCGGCAACAATCAGCCCCAGCATTTT.

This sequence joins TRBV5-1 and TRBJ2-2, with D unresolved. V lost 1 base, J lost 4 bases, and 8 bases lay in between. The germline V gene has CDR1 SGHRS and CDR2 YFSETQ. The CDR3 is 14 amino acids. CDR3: CASSLSEITGELFF. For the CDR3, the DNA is TGCGCCAGCAGCTTGTCAGAGATCACCGGGGAGCTGTTTTTT.

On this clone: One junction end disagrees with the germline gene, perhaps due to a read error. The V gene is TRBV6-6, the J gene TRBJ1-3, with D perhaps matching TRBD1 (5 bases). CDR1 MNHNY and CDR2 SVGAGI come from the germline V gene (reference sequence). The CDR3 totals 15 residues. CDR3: CASSAVRVNGDTIYF. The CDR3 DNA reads TGTGCCAGCAGTGCCGTCAGGGTTAATGGAGACACCATATATTTT.

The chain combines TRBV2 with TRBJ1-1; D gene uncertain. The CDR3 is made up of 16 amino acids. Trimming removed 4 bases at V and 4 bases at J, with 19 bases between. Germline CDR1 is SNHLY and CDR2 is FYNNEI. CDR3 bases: TGTGCCAGCAGTGGACTCCCGGCGGGTGTTCCCACTGAAGCTTTCTTT. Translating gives CASSGLPAGVPTEAFF. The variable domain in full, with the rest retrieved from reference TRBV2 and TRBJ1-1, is EPEVTQTPSHQVTQMGQEVILRCVPISNHLYFYWYRQILGQKVEFLVSFYNNEISEKSEIFDDQFSVERPDGSNFTLKIRSTKLEDSAMYFCASSGLPAGVPTEAFFGQGTRLTVV.

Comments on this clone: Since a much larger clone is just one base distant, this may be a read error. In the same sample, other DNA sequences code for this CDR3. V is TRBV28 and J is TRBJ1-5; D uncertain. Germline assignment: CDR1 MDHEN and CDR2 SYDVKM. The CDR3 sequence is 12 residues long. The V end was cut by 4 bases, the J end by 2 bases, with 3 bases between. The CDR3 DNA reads TGTGCCAGCAGTTGGGGCAATCAGCCCCAGCATTTT. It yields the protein CASSWGNQPQHF.

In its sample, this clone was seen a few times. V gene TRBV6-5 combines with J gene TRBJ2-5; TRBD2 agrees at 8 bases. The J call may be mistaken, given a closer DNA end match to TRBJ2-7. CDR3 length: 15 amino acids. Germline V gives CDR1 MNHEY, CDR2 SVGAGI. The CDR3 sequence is CASSRELGGGYEQYF. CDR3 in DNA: TGTGCCAGCAGCCGCGAGTTGGGCGGGGGGTACGAGCAGTACTTC.

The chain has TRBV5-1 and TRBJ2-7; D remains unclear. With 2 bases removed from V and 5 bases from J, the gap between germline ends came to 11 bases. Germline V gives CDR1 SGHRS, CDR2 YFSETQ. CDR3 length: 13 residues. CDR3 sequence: CASSLPGVDEQYF. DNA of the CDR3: TGCGCCAGCAGCTTACCGGGTGTGGACGAGCAGTACTTC.

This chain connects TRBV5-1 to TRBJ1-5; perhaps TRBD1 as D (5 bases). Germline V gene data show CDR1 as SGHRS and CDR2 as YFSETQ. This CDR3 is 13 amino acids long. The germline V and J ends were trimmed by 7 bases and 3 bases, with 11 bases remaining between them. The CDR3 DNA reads TGCGCCAGCGGGCCAGGGCCCAATCAGCCCCAGCATTTT. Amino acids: CASGPGPNQPQHF.

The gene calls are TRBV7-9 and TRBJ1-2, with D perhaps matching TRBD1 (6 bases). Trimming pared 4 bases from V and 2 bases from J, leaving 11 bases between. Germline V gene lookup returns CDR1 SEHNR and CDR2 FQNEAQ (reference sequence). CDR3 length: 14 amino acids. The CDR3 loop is CASSSRGANYGYTF. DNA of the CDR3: TGTGCCAGCAGCTCCAGGGGTGCCAACTATGGCTACACCTTC. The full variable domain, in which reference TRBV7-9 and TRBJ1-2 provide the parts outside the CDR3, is DTGVSQNPRHKITKRGQNVTFRCDPISEHNRLYWYRQTLGQGPEFLTYFQNEAQLEKSRLLSDRFSAERPKGSFSTLEIQRTEQGDSAMYLCASSSRGANYGYTFGSGTRLTVV.

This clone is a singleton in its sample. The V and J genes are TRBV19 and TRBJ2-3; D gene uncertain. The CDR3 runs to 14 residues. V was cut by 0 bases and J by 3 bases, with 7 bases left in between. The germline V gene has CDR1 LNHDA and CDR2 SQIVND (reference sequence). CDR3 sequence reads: CASSIDGRTDTQYF. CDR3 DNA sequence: TGTGCCAGTAGTATAGACGGGCGGACAGATACGCAGTATTTT.

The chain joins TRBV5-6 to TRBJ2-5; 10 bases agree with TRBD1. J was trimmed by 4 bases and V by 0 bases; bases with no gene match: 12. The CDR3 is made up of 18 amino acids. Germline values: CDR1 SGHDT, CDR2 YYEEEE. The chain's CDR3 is CASSLDRTGGSLRETQYF. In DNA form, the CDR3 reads TGTGCCAGCAGCTTGGACCGGACAGGGGGTTCTTTGAGAGAGACCCAGTACTTC.